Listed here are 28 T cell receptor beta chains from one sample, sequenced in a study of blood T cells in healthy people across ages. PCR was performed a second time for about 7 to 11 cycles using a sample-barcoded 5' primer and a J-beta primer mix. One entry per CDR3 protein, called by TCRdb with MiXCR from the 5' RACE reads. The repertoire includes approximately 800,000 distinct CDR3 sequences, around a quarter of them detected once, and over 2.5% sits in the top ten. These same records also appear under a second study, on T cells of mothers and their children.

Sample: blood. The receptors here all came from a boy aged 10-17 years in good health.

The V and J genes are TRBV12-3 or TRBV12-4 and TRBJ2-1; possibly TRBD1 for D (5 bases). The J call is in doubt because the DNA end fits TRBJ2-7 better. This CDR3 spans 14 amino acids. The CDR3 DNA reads TGTGCCAGCAACCCGGCAGGGTTCTCCTACGAGCAGTACTTC. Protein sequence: CASNPAGFSYEQYF.

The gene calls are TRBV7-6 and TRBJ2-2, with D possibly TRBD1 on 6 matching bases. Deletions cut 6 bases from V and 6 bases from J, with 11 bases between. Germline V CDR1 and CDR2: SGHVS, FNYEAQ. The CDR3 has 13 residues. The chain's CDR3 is CASSQYRAGELFF. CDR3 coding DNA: TGTGCCAGCAGTCAGTACAGGGCCGGGGAGCTGTTTTTT.

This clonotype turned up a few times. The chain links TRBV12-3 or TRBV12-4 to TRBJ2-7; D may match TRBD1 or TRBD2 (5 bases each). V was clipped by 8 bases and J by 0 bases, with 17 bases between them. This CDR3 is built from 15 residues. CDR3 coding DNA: TGTGCCAGCGGGACCTCCAATTCGCCCTCCTACGAGCAGTACTTC. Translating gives CASGTSNSPSYEQYF.

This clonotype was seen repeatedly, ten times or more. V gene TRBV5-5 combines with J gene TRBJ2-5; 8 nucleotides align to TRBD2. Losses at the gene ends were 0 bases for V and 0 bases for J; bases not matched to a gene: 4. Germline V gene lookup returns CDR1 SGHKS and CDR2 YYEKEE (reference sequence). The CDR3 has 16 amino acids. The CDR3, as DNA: TGTGCCAGCAGCTTGGGGCTAGCGGGCTACCAAGAGACCCAGTACTTC. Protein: CASSLGLAGYQETQYF. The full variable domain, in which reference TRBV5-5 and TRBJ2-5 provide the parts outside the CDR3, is DAGVTQSPTHLIKTRGQQVTLRCSPISGHKSVSWYQQVLGQGPQFIFQYYEKEERGRGNFPDRFSARQFPNYSSELNVNALLLGDSALYLCASSLGLAGYQETQYFGPGTRLLVL.

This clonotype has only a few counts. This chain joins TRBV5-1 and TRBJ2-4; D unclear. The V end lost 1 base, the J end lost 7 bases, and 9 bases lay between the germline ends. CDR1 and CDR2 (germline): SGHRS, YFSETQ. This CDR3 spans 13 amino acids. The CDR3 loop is CASSLSGINIQYF. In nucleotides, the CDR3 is TGCGCCAGCAGCTTGTCAGGCATTAACATTCAGTACTTC.

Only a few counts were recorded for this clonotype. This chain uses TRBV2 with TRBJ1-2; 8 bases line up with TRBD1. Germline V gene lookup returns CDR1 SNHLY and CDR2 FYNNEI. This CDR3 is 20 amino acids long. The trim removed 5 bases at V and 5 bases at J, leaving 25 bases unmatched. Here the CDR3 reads CASSLLQNRGNVKGRYGYTF. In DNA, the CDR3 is TGTGCCAGCAGTCTACTCCAGAACAGGGGGAACGTTAAAGGTCGATATGGCTACACCTTC. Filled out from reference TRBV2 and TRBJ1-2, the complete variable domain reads EPEVTQTPSHQVTQMGQEVILRCVPISNHLYFYWYRQILGQKVEFLVSFYNNEISEKSEIFDDQFSVERPDGSNFTLKIRSTKLEDSAMYFCASSLLQNRGNVKGRYGYTFGSGTRLTVV.

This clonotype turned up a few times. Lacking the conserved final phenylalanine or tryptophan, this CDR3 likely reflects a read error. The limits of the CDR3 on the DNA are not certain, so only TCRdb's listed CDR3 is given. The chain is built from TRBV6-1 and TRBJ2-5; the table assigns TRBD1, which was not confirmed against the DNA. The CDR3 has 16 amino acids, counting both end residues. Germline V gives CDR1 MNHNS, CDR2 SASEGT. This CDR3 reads CASSEAAGQGNSREHV.

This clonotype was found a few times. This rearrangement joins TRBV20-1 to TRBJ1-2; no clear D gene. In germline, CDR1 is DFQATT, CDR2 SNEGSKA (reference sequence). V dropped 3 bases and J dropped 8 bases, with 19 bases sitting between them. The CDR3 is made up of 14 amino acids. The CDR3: CSARARQDSRGYTF. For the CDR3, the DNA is TGCAGTGCTAGGGCCAGACAAGATAGTAGGGGCTACACCTTC.

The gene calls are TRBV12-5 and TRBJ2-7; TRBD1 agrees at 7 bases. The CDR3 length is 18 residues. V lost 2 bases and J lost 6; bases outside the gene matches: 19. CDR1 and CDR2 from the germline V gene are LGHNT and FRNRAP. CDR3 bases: TGTGCTAGTGGTTTGTCCCCCCACAGGTTACAGGGGTCTCGCGAGCAGTACTTC. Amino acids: CASGLSPHRLQGSREQYF.

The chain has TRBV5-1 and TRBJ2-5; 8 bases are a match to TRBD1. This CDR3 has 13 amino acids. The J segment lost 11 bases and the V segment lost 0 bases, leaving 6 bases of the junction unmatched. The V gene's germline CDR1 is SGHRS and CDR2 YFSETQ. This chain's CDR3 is CASSLAEDREQYF. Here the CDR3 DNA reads TGCGCCAGCAGCTTGGCCGAGGACAGGGAGCAGTACTTC.

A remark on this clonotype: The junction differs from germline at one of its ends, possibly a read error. Here the CDR3 reads CASRAHSSYEQNF. In DNA form, the CDR3 reads TGTGCCAGCCGGGCCCATAGCTCCTACGAGCAGAACTTC. This chain uses TRBV28 with TRBJ2-7; D gene uncertain. The CDR3 contains 13 residues. Germline assignment: CDR1 MDHEN and CDR2 SYDVKM.

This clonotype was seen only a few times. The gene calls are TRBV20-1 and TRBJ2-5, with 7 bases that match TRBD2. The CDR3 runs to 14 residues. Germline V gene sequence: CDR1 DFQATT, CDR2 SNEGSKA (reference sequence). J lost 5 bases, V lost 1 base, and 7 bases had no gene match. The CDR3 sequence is CSARAGPGGETQYF. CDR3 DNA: TGCAGTGCTAGAGCGGGGCCCGGGGGGGAGACCCAGTACTTC.

The chain's CDR3 is CASSPTAYNEQFF. CDR3 nucleotide sequence: TGTGCCAGCAGTCCCACGGCCTACAATGAGCAGTTCTTC. V is TRBV12-3 or TRBV12-4 and J is TRBJ2-1; D unresolved. The CDR3 extends over 13 amino acids. V lost 5 bases, J lost 2 bases, and 7 bases lay in between.

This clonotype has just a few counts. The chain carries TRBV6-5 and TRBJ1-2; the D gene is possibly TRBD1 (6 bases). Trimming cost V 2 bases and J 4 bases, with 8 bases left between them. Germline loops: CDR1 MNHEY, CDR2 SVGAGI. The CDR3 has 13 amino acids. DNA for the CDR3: TGTGCCAGCAGTTACGGGGGCAGCTATGGCTACACCTTC. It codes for CASSYGGSYGYTF.

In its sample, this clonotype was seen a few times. CDR3 in DNA: TGTGCCAGCAGTCCGGGACTAGCGGGGGGCCCCTTCACCGGGGAGCTGTTTTTT. This sequence encodes CASSPGLAGGPFTGELFF. The genes are TRBV6-1 and TRBJ2-2; 15 bases map to TRBD2. The CDR3 extends over 18 amino acids. V lost 5 bases and J lost 4; bases outside the gene matches: 8. In germline, CDR1 is MNHNS, CDR2 SASEGT.

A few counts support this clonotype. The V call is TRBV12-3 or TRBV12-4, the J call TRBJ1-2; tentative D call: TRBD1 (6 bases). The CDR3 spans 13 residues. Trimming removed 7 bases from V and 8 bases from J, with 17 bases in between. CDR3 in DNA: TGTGCCAGCACCCTAGGAGGGGGAAGAGGCTACACCTTC. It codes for CASTLGGGRGYTF.

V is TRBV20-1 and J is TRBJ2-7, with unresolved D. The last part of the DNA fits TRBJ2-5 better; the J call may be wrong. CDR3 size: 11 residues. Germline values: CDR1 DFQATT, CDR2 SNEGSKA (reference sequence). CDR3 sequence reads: CSARDTWTQYF. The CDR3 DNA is TGCAGTGCTAGAGATACGTGGACCCAGTACTTC.

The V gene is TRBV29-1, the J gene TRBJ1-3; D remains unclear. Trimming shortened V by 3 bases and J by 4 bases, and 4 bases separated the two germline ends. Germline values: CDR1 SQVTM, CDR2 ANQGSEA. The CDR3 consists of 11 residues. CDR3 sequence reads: CSVDRGNTIYF. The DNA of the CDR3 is TGCAGCGTTGATCGCGGAAACACCATATATTTT.

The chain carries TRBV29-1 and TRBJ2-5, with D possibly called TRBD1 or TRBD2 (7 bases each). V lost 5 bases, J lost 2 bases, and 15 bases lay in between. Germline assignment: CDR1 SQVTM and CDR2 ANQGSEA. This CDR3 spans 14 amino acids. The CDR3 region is CSVRGVQGQETQYF. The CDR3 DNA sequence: TGCAGCGTTCGGGGGGTACAGGGGCAAGAGACCCAGTACTTC. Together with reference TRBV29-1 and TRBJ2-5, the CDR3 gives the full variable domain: SAVISQKPSRDICQRGTSLTIQCQVDSQVTMMFWYRQQPGQSLTLIATANQGSEATYESGFVIDKFPISRPNLTFSTLTVSNMSPEDSSIYLCSVRGVQGQETQYFGPGTRLLVL.

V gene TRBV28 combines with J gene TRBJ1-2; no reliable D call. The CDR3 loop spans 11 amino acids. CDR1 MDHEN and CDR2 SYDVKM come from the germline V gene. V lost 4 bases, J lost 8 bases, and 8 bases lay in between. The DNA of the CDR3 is TGTGCCAGCAGTTCCCCGATAGGCTACACCTTC. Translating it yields CASSSPIGYTF.

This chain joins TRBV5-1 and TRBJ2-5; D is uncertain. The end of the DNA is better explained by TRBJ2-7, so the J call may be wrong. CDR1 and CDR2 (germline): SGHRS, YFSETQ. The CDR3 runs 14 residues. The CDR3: CASSLVARTYEQYF. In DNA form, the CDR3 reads TGCGCCAGCAGCTTGGTCGCTAGGACCTACGAGCAGTACTTC.

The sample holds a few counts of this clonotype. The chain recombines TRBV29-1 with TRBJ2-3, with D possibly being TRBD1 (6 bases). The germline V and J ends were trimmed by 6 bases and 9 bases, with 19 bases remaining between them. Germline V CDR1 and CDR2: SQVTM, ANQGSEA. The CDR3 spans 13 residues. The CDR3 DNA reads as TGCAGCGTCCACCCAGGGGTAGAGAGCACGCAGTATTTT. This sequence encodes CSVHPGVESTQYF.

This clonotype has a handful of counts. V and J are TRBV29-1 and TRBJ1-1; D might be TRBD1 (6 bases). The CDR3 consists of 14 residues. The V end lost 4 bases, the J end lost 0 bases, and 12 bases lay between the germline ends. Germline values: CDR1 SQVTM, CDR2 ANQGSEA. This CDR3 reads CSVARTAMNTEAFF. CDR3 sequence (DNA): TGCAGCGTTGCTAGGACAGCCATGAACACTGAAGCTTTCTTT.

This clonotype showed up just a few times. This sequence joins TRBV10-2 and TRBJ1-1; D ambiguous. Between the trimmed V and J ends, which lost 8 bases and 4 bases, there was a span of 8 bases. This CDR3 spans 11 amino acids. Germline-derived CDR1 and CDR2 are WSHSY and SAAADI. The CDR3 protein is CASGYSTEAFF. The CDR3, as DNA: TGCGCCAGCGGGTACAGCACTGAAGCTTTCTTT.

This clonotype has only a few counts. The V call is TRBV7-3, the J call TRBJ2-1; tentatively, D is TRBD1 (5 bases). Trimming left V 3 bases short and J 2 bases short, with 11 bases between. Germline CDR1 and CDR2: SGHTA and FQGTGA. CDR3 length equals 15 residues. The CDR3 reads CASSFAQVPYNEQFF. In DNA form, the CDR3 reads TGTGCCAGCAGCTTCGCACAGGTTCCCTACAATGAGCAGTTCTTC. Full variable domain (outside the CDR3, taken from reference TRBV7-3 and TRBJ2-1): GAGVSQTPSNKVTEKGKYVELRCDPISGHTALYWYRQSLGQGPEFLIYFQGTGAADDSGLPNDRFFAVRPEGSVSTLKIQRTERGDSAVYLCASSFAQVPYNEQFFGPGTRLTVL.

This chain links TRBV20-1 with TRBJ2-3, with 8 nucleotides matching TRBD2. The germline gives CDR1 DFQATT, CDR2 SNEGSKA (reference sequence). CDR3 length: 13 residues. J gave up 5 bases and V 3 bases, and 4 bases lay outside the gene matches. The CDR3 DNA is TGCAGTGCTAGTAGCGGGGCGGGAGATACGCAGTATTTT. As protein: CSASSGAGDTQYF.

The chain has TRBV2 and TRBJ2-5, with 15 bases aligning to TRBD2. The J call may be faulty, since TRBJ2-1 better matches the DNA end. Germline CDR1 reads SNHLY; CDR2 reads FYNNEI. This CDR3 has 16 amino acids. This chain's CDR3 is CASSPGLAGGVNEQFF. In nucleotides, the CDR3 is TGTGCCAGCAGCCCGGGACTAGCGGGGGGCGTCAATGAGCAGTTCTTC.

The CDR3 region is CSVGLNEQYF. DNA of the CDR3: TGCAGCGTCGGACTGAACGAGCAGTACTTC. The V gene is TRBV29-1, the J gene TRBJ2-5; possibly TRBD2 for D (5 bases). The tail of the sequence fits TRBJ2-7 better, so the J call may be wrong. Germline values: CDR1 SQVTM, CDR2 ANQGSEA. CDR3 length: 10 residues.